Detailed here is one TCR beta chain. The authors' processing: Using reference gene primer amplification, nucleated cell counts were estimated. TCRdb keeps only in-frame clones here, not all; method: immunoSEQ multiplex PCR. For V, J and clone size, that table is used; D and trimming come from the DNA. The data contain about 380,000 clones, 81% of them singletons. The CDR3 loop spans 13 amino acids. Per germline, CDR1 KGHSH and CDR2 LQKENI. Trimming removed 3 bases from V and 7 bases from J, with 10 bases in between. The sample comes from a study of blood T cell repertoires in COVID-19. The overall study: Acute and convalescent COVID-19 samples came from the United States, Italy and Spain. Sample material is recorded as cDNA or gDNA derived from T cells, B-cell-depleted T cells, or PBMCs.

The J gene is TRBJ2-1, the V gene TRBV18; D uncertain. Sequencing was done on a sample of peripheral blood. The clonotype originates from a human donor with acute or convalescent COVID-19. The donor label of this sample is uncertain. CDR3 region: CASSPLTSNEQFF. CDR3 coding DNA: TGTGCCAGCTCACCTTTGACATCGAATGAGCAGTTCTTC.